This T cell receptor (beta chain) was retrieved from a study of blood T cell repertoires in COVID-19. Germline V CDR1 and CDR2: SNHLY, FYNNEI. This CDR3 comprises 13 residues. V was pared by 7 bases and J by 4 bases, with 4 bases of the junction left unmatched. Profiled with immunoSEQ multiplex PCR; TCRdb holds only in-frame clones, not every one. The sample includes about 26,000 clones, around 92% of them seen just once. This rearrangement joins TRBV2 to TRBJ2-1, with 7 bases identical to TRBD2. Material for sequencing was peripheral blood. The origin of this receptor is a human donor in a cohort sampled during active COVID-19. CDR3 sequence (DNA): TGTGCCAGCAATCGGGGGGATTACAATGAGCAGTTCTTC. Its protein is CASNRGDYNEQFF.